This section outlines one T cell receptor (beta chain) sequence together with its context. The germline V gene has CDR1 MDHEN and CDR2 SYDVKM. Trimming took 8 bases from V and 2 from J; bases not matched to a gene: 15. The CDR3 runs 17 residues. The sample belongs to a study of blood T cell repertoires in COVID-19. Authors' methods: Amplifying reference gene primers gave estimates of nucleated cell counts. The data were produced by immunoSEQ multiplex PCR, yet TCRdb's version contains in-frame clones alone and is incomplete. Clonal size and the V and J genes are those of that table, whereas D and trimming came from the DNA. This table holds 110,000 or so clones, around nine tenths found once.

The sequencing input was peripheral blood. The V gene is TRBV28, the J gene TRBJ1-5; 7 nucleotides match TRBD1. This sequence originates from a human donor with acute or convalescent COVID-19. The donor label of this sample is uncertain. DNA for the CDR3: TGTGCCAGCGGAAATCTGGGAACAGGGGCCGGCAATCAGCCCCAGCATTTT. Its translation is CASGNLGTGAGNQPQHF. The full variable domain, completed using reference TRBV28 and TRBJ1-5, is DVKVTQSSRYLVKRTGEKVFLECVQDMDHENMFWYRQDPGLGLRLIYFSYDVKMKEKGDIPEGYSVSREKKERFSLILESASTNQTSMYLCASGNLGTGAGNQPQHFGDGTRLSIL.